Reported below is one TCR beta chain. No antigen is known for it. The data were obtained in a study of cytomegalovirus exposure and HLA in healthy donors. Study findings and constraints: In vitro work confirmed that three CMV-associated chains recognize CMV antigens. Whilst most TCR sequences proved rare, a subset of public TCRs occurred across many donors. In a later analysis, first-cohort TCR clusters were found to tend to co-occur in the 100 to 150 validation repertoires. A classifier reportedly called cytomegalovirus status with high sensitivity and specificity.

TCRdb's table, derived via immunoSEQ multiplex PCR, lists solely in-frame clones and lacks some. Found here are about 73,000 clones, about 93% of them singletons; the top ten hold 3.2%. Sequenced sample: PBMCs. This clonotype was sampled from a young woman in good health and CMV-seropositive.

This chain's CDR3 is CASSPGVAGGYNEQFF. In nucleotides, the CDR3 is TGTGCCAGCAGCCCTGGAGTAGCGGGGGGATACAATGAGCAGTTCTTC. This chain links TRBV5-4 with TRBJ2-1; TRBD2 matches 10 bases. Germline CDR1 reads SGHNT; CDR2 reads YYREEE (reference sequence). The CDR3 length is 16 residues. The junction had 8 bases not matched to a gene; V was cut back by 4 bases and J by 4 bases.